A single sample gave rise to the 29 T cell receptor beta chains below, sequenced in a study of cytomegalovirus exposure and HLA in healthy donors (dated by TCRdb to 2017 to 2019). The library relied on the immunoSEQ multiplex PCR assay. A mixture of 60 forward primers for TCR Vbeta segments and 13 reverse primers for TCR Jbeta segments was used in the multiplex PCR. As stored in TCRdb, this immuneACCESS dataset retains in-frame rearrangements with V and J assigned. A fraction of the clones does not appear; measured against another copy, unresolved V genes explain less than half of the discrepancy, and the remainder lacks a known reason. Counted in this sample were about 130,000 clones; roughly 79% of them appeared once. The ten largest clones take up approximately 1.8% of the sample. The sequencing input was PBMCs. Source of these receptors: a woman in her 50s in good health and CMV-seronegative.

This clone was detected once. V and J are TRBV19 and TRBJ2-7; 14 nucleotides align to TRBD2. The CDR3 extends over 15 amino acids. With 6 bases clipped from V and 4 bases from J, the junction kept 5 bases outside the gene matches. The germline V gene encodes CDR1 LNHDA and CDR2 SQIVND (reference sequence). This CDR3 reads CASSGLAGGFYEQYF. CDR3 sequence (DNA): TGTGCCAGTAGCGGACTAGCGGGAGGTTTTTACGAGCAGTACTTC.

This sequence joins TRBV4-2 and TRBJ1-1; 9 positions agree with TRBD1. This CDR3 has 14 amino acids. V lost 6 bases to trimming and J lost 4 bases; unmatched junction nucleotides: 6. Germline loops: CDR1 LGHNA, CDR2 YNFKEQ. The CDR3, as DNA: TGTGCCAGCAGTCTCGTGACAGGGGGCACTGAAGCTTTCTTT. This translates into CASSLVTGGTEAFF.

This clone was detected once. This chain links TRBV30 with TRBJ1-1; maybe TRBD1 (5 bases). V gave up 2 bases and J gave up 6 bases, with 10 bases separating them. The CDR3 loop spans 12 amino acids. Germline V gives CDR1 GTSNPN, CDR2 SVGIG (reference sequence). The CDR3, as DNA: TGTGCCTGGAGTCAGCGGGGGGCTGAAGCTTTCTTT. It is translated as CAWSQRGAEAFF. The variable domain in full, completed from reference TRBV30 and TRBJ1-1, reads SQTIHQWPATLVQPVGSPLSLECTVEGTSNPNLYWYRQAAGRGLQLLFYSVGIGQISSEVPQNLSASRPQDRQFILSSKKLLLSDSGFYLCAWSQRGAEAFFGQGTRLTVV.

The CDR3 bases are TGTGCCAACGGGGACAGGTCCTACGAGCAGTACTTC. Translated: CANGDRSYEQYF. The rearrangement uses TRBV2 and TRBJ2-7; 8 bases agree with TRBD1. This CDR3 spans 12 amino acids. Unmatched junction bases numbered 3, after V lost 10 bases and J lost 1 base. The germline CDR1 and CDR2 sequences are SNHLY and FYNNEI.

This chain joins TRBV19 and TRBJ2-5; TRBD2 aligns across 8 bases. The V segment lost 5 bases and the J segment 1 base; nucleotides outside the gene matches: 12. The CDR3 length is 17 residues. Germline-derived CDR1 and CDR2 are LNHDA and SQIVND (reference sequence). The CDR3 bases are TGTGCCAGTAGTGGACCGACTAGCGATTGGGGCCAAGAGACCCAGTACTTC. Protein: CASSGPTSDWGQETQYF.

The chain joins TRBV10-3 to TRBJ1-1, with TRBD1 matching 8 bases. Germline-derived CDR1 and CDR2 are ENHRY and SYGVKD. This CDR3 region has 14 residues. V shed 4 bases, J shed 5 bases, and the junction held 6 bases outside the gene matches. The CDR3 sequence: CAISVGDRGTEAFF. CDR3 sequence (DNA): TGTGCCATCAGTGTGGGAGACAGGGGAACTGAAGCTTTCTTT.

This clone showed up just once. The J gene is TRBJ2-4, the V gene TRBV4-3, with D possibly TRBD2 on 6 matching bases. Germline V gene data show CDR1 as LGHNA and CDR2 as YSLEER. This CDR3 has 16 amino acids. The germline V and J ends were trimmed by 0 bases and 2 bases, with 11 bases remaining between them. As DNA, the CDR3 is TGCGCCAGCAGCCAAGATGGAAGCGGGCCCAAAAACATTCAGTACTTC. Amino acids: CASSQDGSGPKNIQYF.

This rearrangement joins TRBV4-3 to TRBJ2-7, with TRBD2 as a possible D gene (6 bases). In germline, CDR1 is LGHNA, CDR2 YSLEER. The CDR3 spans 14 residues. Trimming shortened V by 0 bases and J by 5 bases, and 11 bases separated the two germline ends. The CDR3 bases are TGCGCCAGCAGCCAAGATGGAGGGACCAACGAGCAGTACTTC. Encoded protein: CASSQDGGTNEQYF.

This sequence joins TRBV7-6 and TRBJ2-6, with 11 bases aligning to TRBD1. J gave up 2 bases and V 3 bases, and 3 bases lay outside the gene matches. The CDR3 consists of 17 residues. The germline gives CDR1 SGHVS, CDR2 FNYEAQ. The CDR3 is CASSLGQGVTGANVLTF. CDR3 coding DNA: TGTGCCAGCAGCTTGGGACAGGGGGTGACTGGGGCCAACGTCCTGACTTTC. Complete variable domain (other parts from reference TRBV7-6 and TRBJ2-6): GAGVSQSPRYKVTKRGQDVALRCDPISGHVSLYWYRQALGQGPEFLTYFNYEAQQDKSGLPNDRFSAERPEGSISTLTIQRTEQRDSAMYRCASSLGQGVTGANVLTFGAGSRLTVL.

V and J are TRBV5-1 and TRBJ1-1; D may be TRBD1 (5 bases). V was clipped by 4 bases and J by 8 bases, with 18 bases between them. Germline-derived CDR1 and CDR2 are SGHRS and YFSETQ. CDR3 size: 14 residues. Written as DNA, the CDR3 is TGCGCCAGCAGCAGGGGCGGGGGAGGTCGAGAAGCTTTCTTT. Its translation is CASSRGGGGREAFF.

This chain uses TRBV6-5 with TRBJ2-5, with 9 bases that match TRBD1. V was clipped by 5 bases and J by 5 bases; unmatched bases: 6. This CDR3 comprises 14 residues. The germline V gene has CDR1 MNHEY and CDR2 SVGAGI. The CDR3 is CASSQDRGWETQYF. The CDR3 nucleotides are TGTGCCAGCAGTCAAGACAGGGGGTGGGAGACCCAGTACTTC.

The gene calls are TRBV9 and TRBJ2-3; 7 bases fit TRBD2. Looked up from germline, CDR1 is SGDLS and CDR2 is YYNGEE. The CDR3 totals 14 residues. The trim removed 3 bases at V and 4 bases at J, leaving 5 bases unmatched. The CDR3 protein is CASSGSGGADTQYF. The CDR3 nucleotides are TGTGCCAGCAGCGGGTCTGGGGGGGCAGATACGCAGTATTTT.

This sequence joins TRBV30 and TRBJ1-2, with 9 positions matching TRBD1. Looked up from germline, CDR1 is GTSNPN and CDR2 is SVGIG (reference sequence). The CDR3 sequence is 13 residues long. Losses at the gene ends were 3 bases for V and 6 bases for J; bases not matched to a gene: 5. In nucleotides, the CDR3 is TGTGCCTGGAGCGCCAGACAGGGGGATGGCTACACCTTC. This encodes CAWSARQGDGYTF. The full variable domain, completed using reference TRBV30 and TRBJ1-2, is SQTIHQWPATLVQPVGSPLSLECTVEGTSNPNLYWYRQAAGRGLQLLFYSVGIGQISSEVPQNLSASRPQDRQFILSSKKLLLSDSGFYLCAWSARQGDGYTFGSGTRLTVV.

This clone has just a few counts. At one end the junction does not follow the germline gene, possibly because of a read error. The V call is TRBV7-7, the J call TRBJ2-7, with D perhaps TRBD1 (6 bases). Germline CDR1 and CDR2: SSHAT and FNYEAQ (reference sequence). The CDR3 length is 13 residues. The CDR3 region has the DNA TGTGCTAGCAGCTTACAGGGCCTCTACGAGCAGTACTTC. Translation: CASSLQGLYEQYF.

The genes are TRBV19 and TRBJ2-3; 8 nucleotides match TRBD2. Germline assignment: CDR1 LNHDA and CDR2 SQIVND (reference sequence). V dropped 7 bases and J dropped 0; count of bases not matched to a gene: 6. The CDR3 loop spans 15 amino acids. The CDR3 loop is CASTDSGDSTDTQYF. The CDR3 nucleotides read TGTGCCAGTACCGATAGCGGGGATAGCACAGATACGCAGTATTTT.

The chain is built from TRBV5-4 and TRBJ2-1; 7 bases match TRBD1. The J segment lost 6 bases and the V segment lost 0 bases, leaving 6 bases of the junction unmatched. The germline CDR1 and CDR2 sequences are SGHNT and YYREEE (reference sequence). The CDR3 has 15 amino acids. Here the CDR3 DNA reads TGTGCCAGCAGCTTGGCGGCACAGGGGCCCAATGAGCAGTTCTTC. Protein sequence: CASSLAAQGPNEQFF.

Written as DNA, the CDR3 is TGCGCCAGCAGAGGAGGGGACTACCCCTACGAGCAGTACGTC. Translation gives CASRGGDYPYEQYV. V gene TRBV5-1 combines with J gene TRBJ2-7; 7 nucleotides align to TRBD2. V shed 5 bases and J 2 bases; nucleotides not matched to a gene: 7. The CDR3 runs 14 residues. Germline V gives CDR1 SGHRS, CDR2 YFSETQ.

The V call is TRBV6-6, the J call TRBJ2-6, with no clear D. Germline loops: CDR1 MNHNY, CDR2 SVGAGI (reference sequence). The CDR3 runs to 15 residues. V was cut by 6 bases and J by 2 bases, with 11 bases left in between. The CDR3 region has the DNA TGTGCCAGCAGGCCCTATGTAGCTGGGGCCAACGTCCTGACTTTC. Its translation: CASRPYVAGANVLTF.

This clone was picked up one time. The chain uses TRBV27 and TRBJ1-2, with 8 bases that match TRBD1. J lost 7 bases, V lost 4 bases, and 11 bases had no gene match. CDR3 length: 15 amino acids. CDR1 is MNHEY and CDR2 is SMNVEV in the germline V gene (reference sequence). The CDR3 loop reads CASSWGGRGLCGYTF. The CDR3 region has the DNA TGTGCCAGCAGTTGGGGCGGCAGGGGGCTATGTGGCTACACCTTC.

The CDR3 bases are TGTGCCAGCAGCTTGGCCAGACAGGGGGAATTTAGTGAAGCTTTCTTT. It encodes CASSLARQGEFSEAFF. The rearrangement links TRBV5-6 to TRBJ1-1; 9 bases are a match to TRBD1. Per the germline V gene, CDR1 is SGHDT and CDR2 is YYEEEE. V shed 0 bases and J 7 bases; nucleotides not matched to a gene: 10. This CDR3 has 16 amino acids.

The CDR3 loop is CASSLVASGRSYNEQFF. As DNA, the CDR3 is TGCGCCAGCAGCTTGGTGGCTAGCGGGAGGTCCTACAATGAGCAGTTCTTC. V and J are TRBV5-1 and TRBJ2-1; 11 bases are shared with TRBD2. The CDR3 is 17 residues long. Germline lookup yields CDR1 SGHRS and CDR2 YFSETQ. Trimming removed 0 bases from V and 1 base from J; junction bases left unmatched: 3.

The V gene is TRBV5-1, the J gene TRBJ2-2; D possibly corresponds to TRBD2 (6 bases). Germline CDR1 and CDR2: SGHRS and YFSETQ. The V gene lost 4 bases and the J gene lost 2 bases, with 12 bases spanning the gap. The CDR3 consists of 15 residues. The CDR3 DNA reads as TGCGCCAGCAGCCCAACCGGGAGAAACACCGGGGAGCTGTTTTTT. As protein: CASSPTGRNTGELFF.

There are a few counts of this clone. V and J are TRBV5-1 and TRBJ2-1; 11 bases are a match to TRBD2. V was clipped by 4 bases and J by 7 bases; unmatched bases: 7. Germline lookup yields CDR1 SGHRS and CDR2 YFSETQ. The CDR3 length is 15 residues. The CDR3 here is CASSQELAGANEQFF. Written as DNA, the CDR3 is TGCGCCAGCAGCCAAGAACTAGCGGGAGCTAATGAGCAGTTCTTC.

The rearrangement links TRBV6-1 to TRBJ2-1; 12 bases align to TRBD2. This CDR3 is built from 14 residues. The germline CDR1 and CDR2 sequences are MNHNS and SASEGT. The V and J ends lost 6 bases and 8 bases, in that order; junction bases with no gene match: 5. As DNA, the CDR3 is TGTGCCAGCAGGGCTAGCGGGAGGGTCTATGAGCAGTTCTTC. Protein product: CASRASGRVYEQFF.

This clone was observed a few times. The genes are TRBV4-1 and TRBJ1-1, with 7 nucleotides matching TRBD1. V was clipped by 6 bases and J by 6 bases; unmatched bases: 13. Germline CDR1 is MGHRA and CDR2 is YSYEKL. This CDR3 contains 15 residues. The CDR3 DNA reads TGCGCCAGCAGGTCGACAGGGCTGGCCCTACCTGAAGCTTTCTTT. This sequence encodes CASRSTGLALPEAFF.

V and J are TRBV6-6 and TRBJ2-1, with 9 bases aligning to TRBD2. The V gene end was trimmed by 5 bases and the J gene end by 0 bases; junction bases not matched to a gene: 2. Germline loops: CDR1 MNHNY, CDR2 SVGAGI (reference sequence). The CDR3 is 15 residues long. In DNA, the CDR3 is TGTGCCAGCAGTGTTAGCGGGAGCTCCTACAATGAGCAGTTCTTC. It specifies CASSVSGSSYNEQFF.

V is TRBV18 and J is TRBJ2-5, with D perhaps matching TRBD2 (6 bases). The CDR3 totals 16 residues. The V end lost 2 bases, the J end lost 1 base, and 14 bases lay between the germline ends. Germline CDR1 and CDR2: KGHSH and LQKENI. CDR3 residues: CASSPAMGGTQETQYF. DNA of the CDR3: TGTGCCAGCTCACCAGCGATGGGCGGGACCCAAGAGACCCAGTACTTC.

The chain couples TRBV15 to TRBJ2-7; D remains unclear. This CDR3 has 12 residues. CDR1 is LNHNV, CDR2 YYDKDF, per germline (reference sequence). Trimming stripped 1 base from V and 6 bases from J, with 7 bases between. The CDR3: CATSRAGFEQYF. In nucleotides, the CDR3 is TGTGCCACCAGCAGAGCCGGGTTCGAGCAGTACTTC.

The chain combines TRBV5-4 with TRBJ1-1; TRBD1 might be the D (5 bases). V was shortened by 7 bases and J by 4 bases, with 17 bases between the two germline ends. The germline V gene encodes CDR1 SGHNT and CDR2 YYREEE (reference sequence). The CDR3 has 14 residues. DNA for the CDR3: TGTGCCAGCTCAGCCCCAGGGAGGGGCACTGAAGCTTTCTTT. As protein: CASSAPGRGTEAFF.